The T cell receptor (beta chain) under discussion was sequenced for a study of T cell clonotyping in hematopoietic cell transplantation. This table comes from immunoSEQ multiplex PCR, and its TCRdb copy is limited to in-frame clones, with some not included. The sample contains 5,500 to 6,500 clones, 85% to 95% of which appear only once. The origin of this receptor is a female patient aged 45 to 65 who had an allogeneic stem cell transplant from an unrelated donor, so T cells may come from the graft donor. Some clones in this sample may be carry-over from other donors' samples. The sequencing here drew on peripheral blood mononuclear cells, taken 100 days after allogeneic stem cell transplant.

CDR3 nucleotide sequence: TGCGCCAGCAGCTTGGTATCAGGGTTTACTAACTATGGCTACACCTTC. Encoded protein: CASSLVSGFTNYGYTF. The chain couples TRBV5-1 to TRBJ1-2, with a weak D call TRBD1 (5 bases). The ends were cut back, 0 bases at V and 0 bases at J, with 12 bases in the middle. There are 16 residues in the CDR3. CDR1 and CDR2 from the germline V gene are SGHRS and YFSETQ.